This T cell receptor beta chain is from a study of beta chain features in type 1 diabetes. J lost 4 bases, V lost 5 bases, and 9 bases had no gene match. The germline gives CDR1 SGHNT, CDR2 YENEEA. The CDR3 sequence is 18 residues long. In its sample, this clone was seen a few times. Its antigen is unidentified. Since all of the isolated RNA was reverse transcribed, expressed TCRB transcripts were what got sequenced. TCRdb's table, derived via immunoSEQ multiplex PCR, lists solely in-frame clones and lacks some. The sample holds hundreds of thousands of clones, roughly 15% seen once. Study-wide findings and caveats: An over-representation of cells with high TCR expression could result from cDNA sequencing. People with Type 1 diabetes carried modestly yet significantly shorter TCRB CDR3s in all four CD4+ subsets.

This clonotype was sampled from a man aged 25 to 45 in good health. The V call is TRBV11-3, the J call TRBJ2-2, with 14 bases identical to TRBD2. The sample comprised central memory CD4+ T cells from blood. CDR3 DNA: TGTGCCAGCAGCGACCCGGGACTAGCGGGAGAGGGCACCGGGGAGCTGTTTTTT. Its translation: CASSDPGLAGEGTGELFF.